This TCR beta chain comes out of a study of T cell repertoires in cytomegalovirus infection. Study overall: Through public TCR beta signatures, both CMV infection and matching HLA type were indicated.

Notes on the study in general: The ex vivo response showed dominance by HLA-C-restricted CMV-specific TCR beta clonotypes.

TCRdb recomputed calls from the reads with MiXCR, one row per CDR3 protein. Among 180,000 or so distinct CDR3 sequences listed, about a sixth were seen once. The CDR3 has 16 amino acids. The trim removed 2 bases at V and 2 bases at J, leaving 7 bases unmatched. Germline V gives CDR1 SGHTA, CDR2 FQGTGA. This clonotype was seen a few times. Its antigen is as yet unknown. This sequence joins TRBV7-3 and TRBJ2-3; 7 nucleotides match TRBD2. Sequenced input: CD8+ T cells from PBMCs. The sequence came from a human donor in good health (CMV status not recorded). Some clones in this sample may be carry-over from other donors' samples. DNA for the CDR3: TGTGCCAGCAGCTTAGTGGCGGGGGACCCCACAGATACGCAGTATTTT. Amino acids: CASSLVAGDPTDTQYF.